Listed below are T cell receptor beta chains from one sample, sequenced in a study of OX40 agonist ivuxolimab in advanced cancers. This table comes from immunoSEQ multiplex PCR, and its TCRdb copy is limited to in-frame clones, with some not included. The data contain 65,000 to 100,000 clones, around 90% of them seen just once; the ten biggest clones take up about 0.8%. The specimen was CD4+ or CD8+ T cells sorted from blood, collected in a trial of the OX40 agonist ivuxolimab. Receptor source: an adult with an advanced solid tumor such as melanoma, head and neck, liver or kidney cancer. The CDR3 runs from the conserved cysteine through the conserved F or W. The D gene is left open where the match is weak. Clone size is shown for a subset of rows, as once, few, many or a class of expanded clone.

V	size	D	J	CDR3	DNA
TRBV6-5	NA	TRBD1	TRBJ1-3	CASSYGGQGGNTIYF	TGTGCCAGCAGTTACGGGGGACAGGGAGGAAACACCATATATTTT
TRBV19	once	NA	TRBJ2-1	CASSPAYNEQFF	TGTGCCAGTAGTCCCGCCTACAATGAGCAGTTCTTC
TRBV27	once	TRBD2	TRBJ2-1	CASSLSGRASLSYNEQFF	TGTGCCAGCAGTTTGAGCGGGAGGGCCTCCCTCTCCTACAATGAGCAGTTCTTC
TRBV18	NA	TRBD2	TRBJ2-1	CASSGGTSVNEQFF	TGTGCCAGCTCAGGAGGGACTAGCGTCAATGAGCAGTTCTTC
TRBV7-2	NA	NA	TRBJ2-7	CASRPRTTYEQYF	TGTGCCAGCAGGCCCAGGACCACCTACGAGCAGTACTTC
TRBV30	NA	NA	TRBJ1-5	CAWSGTAPNQPQHF	TGTGCCTGGAGTGGGACAGCCCCAAATCAGCCCCAGCATTTT
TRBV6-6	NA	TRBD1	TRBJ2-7	CASNRDRDYEQYF	TGTGCCAGCAATCGGGACAGGGACTACGAGCAGTACTTC
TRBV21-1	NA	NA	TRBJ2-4	CASSPREETQYF	TGTGCCAGCAGCCCCCGAGAGGAAACACAGTACTTC
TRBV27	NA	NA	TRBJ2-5	CASSQGETQYF	TGTGCCAGCAGTCAGGGGGAGACCCAGTACTTC
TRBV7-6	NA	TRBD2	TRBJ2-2	CASSLTSGSAGELFF	TGTGCCAGCAGCTTAACTAGCGGGAGCGCCGGGGAGCTGTTTTTT
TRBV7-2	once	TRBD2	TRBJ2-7	CASSTTSLDTYEQYF	TGTGCCAGCAGTACGACTAGCTTAGACACCTACGAGCAGTACTTC